The rows below give T cell receptor beta chains drawn from one sample of a study of T cells after yellow fever vaccination. TCRdb reanalysed the 5' RACE reads using MiXCR and keeps one entry per CDR3 protein. Found here are 95,000 to 150,000 distinct CDR3 sequences, around 9.8% of them singletons; the top ten hold 40%. The material was CD8+ T cells sorted from PBMCs, obtained on the day of the yellow fever booster vaccination. Receptors were obtained from a young man who received the YFV17D yellow fever vaccine. Each CDR3 is given with its conserved first and last residue. D genes are given only for firm matches. Size is omitted from some rows. Given values are once, few, many or a class for expanded clones.

cdr3_nt	cdr3_aa	d_call	clone_size	v_call	j_call
TGTGCCAGCAGTTACTCTGTGACTAGCGCGGCCGGGGAGCTGTTTTTT	CASSYSVTSAAGELFF	TRBD2	few	TRBV6-5	TRBJ2-2
TGCAGTGCTAGAGTCAAACCGGGACAGGGATATCAGCCCCAGCATTTT	CSARVKPGQGYQPQHF	TRBD1	many	TRBV20-1	TRBJ1-5
TGTGCCAGCAGCCAAGGGACTAGCGGGGGCCGGACCCAAGAGACCCAGTACTTC	CASSQGTSGGRTQETQYF	TRBD2	few	TRBV3-1	TRBJ2-5
TGTGCCAGCAGTGAAGGGACAGGGTGGGCAGATACGCAGTATTTT	CASSEGTGWADTQYF	TRBD1	-	TRBV2	TRBJ2-3
TGTGCCAGCAGCTTGCCCAGGCGGAACACCGGGGAGCTGTTTTTT	CASSLPRRNTGELFF	-	few	TRBV5-8	TRBJ2-2
TGTGCCAGCAGTGATCAGGGGGCCTACGAGCAGTACTTC	CASSDQGAYEQYF	TRBD1	-	TRBV27	TRBJ2-7
TGTGCCAGCAGTGATCCAGCGCTGGAGCAGTTCTTC	CASSDPALEQFF	-	-	TRBV6-1	TRBJ2-1
TGTGCCAGCAGGCCCTCTGGGGCCAACGTCCTGACTTTC	CASRPSGANVLTF	-	-	TRBV27	TRBJ2-6
TGCAGCAAGGACGTGGGCAATCAGCCCCAGCATTTT	CSKDVGNQPQHF	-	-	TRBV20-1	TRBJ1-5
TGTGCCAGCAGCCGCCTCGGGATTGGGCCGGACACTGAAGCTTTCTTT	CASSRLGIGPDTEAFF	-	-	TRBV6-2/TRBV6-3	TRBJ1-1
TGTGCCAGCAGCTTACGGGTGGCAGATACGCAGTATTTT	CASSLRVADTQYF	-	-	TRBV13	TRBJ2-3
TGTGCCAGTAGTAACTGGGGTTTCACTGAAGCTTTCTTT	CASSNWGFTEAFF	-	-	TRBV19	TRBJ1-1